Described below is a single T cell receptor beta chain sequence and its context. Hyperthyroidism patients were newly diagnosed, had disease duration under 2 months, and were aged 18 to 65 years. RNA transcripts served as the template for amplifying TCR beta CDR3 regions. The HTBI primer set served for first-round RT-PCR of the TCR CDR3. TCRdb reprocessed the multiplex PCR reads via MiXCR and lists one record per CDR3 protein. The profile shows approximately 400,000 distinct CDR3 sequences, about 15% of them singletons. The sample is drawn from a study of T cells in Graves' hyperthyroidism and ophthalmopathy. Germline loops: CDR1 KGHDR, CDR2 SFDVKD. The ends were cut back, 5 bases at V and 0 bases at J, with 9 bases in the middle. The CDR3 spans 14 residues.

This TCR was recovered from an older woman with Graves' hyperthyroidism. The rearrangement uses TRBV24-1 and TRBJ2-5; no clear D gene. Sequencing was done on a sample of blood. The CDR3 region is CATSVGSYQETQYF. In nucleotides, the CDR3 is TGTGCCACCAGTGTCGGGTCCTACCAAGAGACCCAGTACTTC.